The next 28 T cell receptor beta chains were all read from a single sample in a study of OX40 agonist ivuxolimab in advanced cancers. TCRdb keeps only in-frame clones here, not all; method: immunoSEQ multiplex PCR. The sample lists about 80,000 clones; approximately 83% were seen once. The specimen comprised CD4+ or CD8+ T cells sorted from blood, sampled in a trial of the OX40 agonist ivuxolimab. These receptors came from an adult with an advanced solid tumor such as melanoma, head and neck, liver or kidney cancer.

The chain uses TRBV7-8 and TRBJ1-5, with D tentatively TRBD1 (5 bases). Germline-derived CDR1 and CDR2 are SGHVS and FQNEAQ. The CDR3 has 14 residues. V was pared by 5 bases and J by 9 bases, with 17 bases between. In nucleotides, the CDR3 is TGTGCCAGCAGCCTAGGGGACGGGAACCGGCCCCAGCATTTT. This codes for CASSLGDGNRPQHF.

This rearrangement joins TRBV23-1 to TRBJ2-1, with a weak D call TRBD1 (6 bases). TRBV23-1 is classed as an ORF, of uncertain function. This CDR3 spans 15 amino acids. V lost 3 bases, J lost 2 bases, and 11 bases lay in between. As DNA, the CDR3 is TGCGCCAGCAGTCAGGTAAAGGGGGCCTACAATGAGCAGTTCTTC. Amino acids: CASSQVKGAYNEQFF.

As DNA, the CDR3 is TGTGCCAGCAGGGGCTCAGGAAACACCGGGGAGCTGTTTTTT. Translated, it gives CASRGSGNTGELFF. The chain uses TRBV9 and TRBJ2-2; no clear D gene. The germline gives CDR1 SGDLS, CDR2 YYNGEE. V was pared by 5 bases and J by 2 bases, with 10 bases between. The CDR3 consists of 14 residues.

V and J are TRBV10-3 and TRBJ1-1, with 10 positions matching TRBD1. Per the germline V gene, CDR1 is ENHRY and CDR2 is SYGVKD. J gave up 5 bases and V 6 bases, and 3 bases lay outside the gene matches. CDR3 length: 13 amino acids. In DNA, the CDR3 is TGTGCCATCAGGGGGGACAGGGGAACTGAAGCTTTCTTT. This sequence encodes CAIRGDRGTEAFF.

Only one count was recorded for this clone. V gene TRBV7-9 combines with J gene TRBJ2-3; 9 bases line up with TRBD2. Germline V gives CDR1 SEHNR, CDR2 FQNEAQ (reference sequence). The V segment lost 5 bases and the J segment 5 bases; nucleotides outside the gene matches: 8. The CDR3 is 15 amino acids. The CDR3 spells CASSPSGIGGDTQYF. The CDR3 region has the DNA TGTGCCAGCAGCCCTAGCGGGATTGGTGGAGATACGCAGTATTTT.

This chain links TRBV9 with TRBJ2-5, with TRBD1 matching 7 bases. Germline CDR1 reads SGDLS; CDR2 reads YYNGEE. The V and J ends lost 1 base and 3 bases, in that order; junction bases with no gene match: 6. The CDR3 sequence is 15 residues long. The CDR3, as DNA: TGTGCCAGCAGCGTAAGGGGGCCACCCGAAGAGACCCAGTACTTC. Its protein is CASSVRGPPEETQYF.

The rearrangement joins TRBV6-5 to TRBJ1-6; tentative D call: TRBD1 (5 bases). This CDR3 spans 16 amino acids. V was pared by 2 bases and J by 1 base, with 9 bases between. Germline CDR1 reads MNHEY; CDR2 reads SVGAGI. The CDR3 sequence: CASSYARGSYNSPLHF. DNA for the CDR3: TGTGCCAGCAGTTACGCCCGGGGGTCCTATAATTCACCCCTCCACTTT.

This clone appeared a few times. The V and J genes are TRBV7-2 and TRBJ1-2; tentatively, D is TRBD1 (5 bases). Germline lookup yields CDR1 SGHTA and CDR2 FQGNSA. The germline V and J ends were trimmed by 7 bases and 4 bases, with 16 bases remaining between them. There are 14 residues in the CDR3. The CDR3 DNA sequence: TGTGCCAGCAATCTTAGTCCAGGGAGCTATGGCTACACCTTC. This encodes CASNLSPGSYGYTF.

The V and J genes are TRBV11-3 and TRBJ1-2; 10 bases align to TRBD1. The CDR3 extends over 15 amino acids. Germline values: CDR1 SGHNT, CDR2 YENEEA. V was clipped by 4 bases and J by 8 bases; unmatched bases: 10. The CDR3 bases are TGTGCCAGCAGCTCTCCCCGGGGACAGGGGAACGGCTACACCTTC. Its protein product is CASSSPRGQGNGYTF.

The chain couples TRBV11-3 to TRBJ2-1, with 7 bases lining up with TRBD1. The CDR3 has 15 residues. Per germline, CDR1 SGHNT and CDR2 YENEEA. Unmatched junction bases numbered 8, after V lost 5 bases and J lost 4 bases. The CDR3 nucleotides are TGTGCCAGCAGCCTCCGGGACAGTCCTTACAATGAGCAGTTCTTC. Translation: CASSLRDSPYNEQFF.

This clone was seen only once. This chain uses TRBV18 with TRBJ1-3; tentatively, D is TRBD1 (6 bases). V dropped 4 bases and J dropped 0 bases, with 13 bases sitting between them. The CDR3 is made up of 16 amino acids. Germline loops: CDR1 KGHSH, CDR2 LQKENI. The CDR3 DNA reads as TGTGCCAGCTCACTATCGGACAGTGGCTCTGGAAACACCATATATTTT. Its protein product is CASSLSDSGSGNTIYF.

This chain joins TRBV28 and TRBJ1-2; TRBD1 is a possible D gene (5 bases). The CDR3 is made up of 14 amino acids. Trimming took 4 bases from V and 8 from J, leaving 17 bases between them. CDR1 MDHEN and CDR2 SYDVKM come from the germline V gene. The CDR3 sequence is CASSWDQGARGYTF. The CDR3 DNA follows: TGTGCCAGCAGTTGGGATCAAGGGGCACGAGGCTACACCTTC.

The table lists this clone with a count of one. This chain links TRBV25-1 with TRBJ1-6; D not resolved. Germline V gene data show CDR1 as MGHDK and CDR2 as SYGVNS. V was clipped by 6 bases and J by 7 bases, with 13 bases between them. The CDR3 extends over 14 amino acids. The chain's CDR3 is CASRGVGENSPLHF. In DNA, the CDR3 is TGTGCCAGCAGAGGCGTGGGAGAGAATTCACCCCTCCACTTT. Drawing the rest from reference TRBV25-1 and TRBJ1-6, the complete variable domain is EADIYQTPRYLVIGTGKKITLECSQTMGHDKMYWYQQDPGMELHLIHYSYGVNSTEKGDLSSESTVSRIRTEHFPLTLESARPSHTSQYLCASRGVGENSPLHFGNGTRLTVT.

This clone appeared a single time. The rearrangement links TRBV7-2 to TRBJ2-7; 9 bases line up with TRBD2. The CDR3 spans 15 residues. The V gene's germline CDR1 is SGHTA and CDR2 FQGNSA. The V gene end was trimmed by 5 bases and the J gene end by 6 bases; junction bases not matched to a gene: 11. This CDR3 is CASSPRFSGGVEQYF. Here the CDR3 DNA reads TGTGCCAGCAGCCCGCGGTTTAGCGGGGGCGTCGAGCAGTACTTC.

The gene calls are TRBV5-1 and TRBJ2-5; perhaps D is TRBD1 or TRBD2 (5 bases each). Germline-derived CDR1 and CDR2 are SGHRS and YFSETQ. V was clipped by 0 bases and J by 4 bases, with 10 bases between them. The CDR3 runs to 14 residues. For the CDR3, the DNA is TGCGCCAGCAGCTTGGACTCGGGGCTAGAGACCCAGTACTTC. This translates into CASSLDSGLETQYF.

The chain has TRBV2 and TRBJ2-6, with D maybe TRBD1 (5 bases). CDR1 is SNHLY and CDR2 is FYNNEI in the germline V gene. The CDR3 is 16 amino acids. The ends were cut back, 8 bases at V and 2 bases at J, with 16 bases in the middle. The CDR3 nucleotides are TGTGCCAGCGGGGATGTCAGGGCGACTGGGGCCAACGTCCTGACTTTC. The encoded protein is CASGDVRATGANVLTF.

The rearrangement joins TRBV27 to TRBJ1-5; no firm D call. Germline V gives CDR1 MNHEY, CDR2 SMNVEV (reference sequence). The length of the CDR3 is 17 residues. V shed 6 bases and J shed 1 base, with 19 bases lying between them. CDR3 loop: CASSPNGIRLSNQPQHF. In nucleotides, the CDR3 is TGTGCCAGCAGCCCAAACGGGATCCGGTTAAGCAATCAGCCCCAGCATTTT.

The CDR3, as DNA: TGTGCCAGCAGCTTGGGGAGGAGTCTTTATGGCTACACCTTC. It translates to CASSLGRSLYGYTF. The chain carries TRBV5-7 and TRBJ1-2; D not certain. TRBV5-7 is known as an ORF, though its function is uncertain. Trimming shortened V by 0 bases and J by 5 bases, and 11 bases separated the two germline ends. The CDR3 totals 14 residues.

The gene calls are TRBV7-9 and TRBJ2-1; D may be TRBD1 (5 bases). The CDR3 is 11 residues long. Germline-derived CDR1 and CDR2 are SEHNR and FQNEAQ (reference sequence). Trimming took 8 bases from V and 10 from J, leaving 12 bases between them. The CDR3 protein is CASGRAGEQFF. The CDR3 bases are TGTGCCAGCGGCAGGGCCGGCGAGCAGTTCTTC.

This rearrangement joins TRBV4-2 to TRBJ2-7; 7 bases fit TRBD1. The trim removed 1 base at V and 2 bases at J, leaving 5 bases unmatched. Germline CDR1 is LGHNA and CDR2 is YNFKEQ. The CDR3 extends over 15 amino acids. Here the CDR3 DNA reads TGTGCCAGCAGCCAAGGACAGGGAACAACCTACGAGCAGTACTTC. Its protein is CASSQGQGTTYEQYF.

The chain joins TRBV27 to TRBJ1-2, with no clear D. The germline gives CDR1 MNHEY, CDR2 SMNVEV (reference sequence). Trimming shortened V by 2 bases and J by 4 bases, and 14 bases separated the two germline ends. This CDR3 spans 15 amino acids. In DNA, the CDR3 is TGTGCCAGCAGTTTAGACCAGACTGGTATCTATGGCTACACCTTC. Translation gives CASSLDQTGIYGYTF.

The chain recombines TRBV13 with TRBJ1-1; no clear D gene. This CDR3 contains 13 residues. Germline assignment: CDR1 PRHDT and CDR2 FYEKMQ (reference sequence). V dropped 5 bases and J dropped 4 bases, with 11 bases sitting between them. This CDR3 reads CASSLELGTEAFF. The CDR3 nucleotides are TGTGCCAGCAGCCTAGAGTTGGGCACTGAAGCTTTCTTT.

The V call is TRBV11-2, the J call TRBJ2-1; TRBD2 aligns across 10 bases. Germline CDR1 is SGHAT and CDR2 is FQNNGV. This CDR3 contains 16 residues. The J segment lost 5 bases and the V segment lost 6 bases, leaving 10 bases of the junction unmatched. The CDR3 DNA sequence: TGTGCCAGCAGACCAATAAGCGGGAGGGCCCACAATGAGCAGTTCTTC. It specifies CASRPISGRAHNEQFF.

The chain carries TRBV6-5 and TRBJ1-1, with D perhaps matching TRBD1 (5 bases). Looked up from germline, CDR1 is MNHEY and CDR2 is SVGAGI. The CDR3 consists of 10 residues. The V end was cut by 8 bases, the J end by 10 bases, with 11 bases between. CDR3 nucleotides: TGTGCCAGCGTTTCAGGGAGAGCTTTCTTT. Protein: CASVSGRAFF.

The chain uses TRBV28 and TRBJ1-2; D gene uncertain. CDR1 and CDR2 from the germline V gene are MDHEN and SYDVKM. V was cut by 8 bases and J by 4 bases, with 11 bases left in between. The CDR3 loop spans 12 amino acids. CDR3 bases: TGTGCCAGCCTCAGGACCCCCTATGGCTACACCTTC. This translates into CASLRTPYGYTF.

This clone is a singleton in its sample. This chain uses TRBV19 with TRBJ1-2, with 7 bases fitting TRBD1. The CDR3 spans 15 residues. V trimming: 8 bases; J trimming: 1 base; junction bases outside the gene matches: 10. The germline CDR1 and CDR2 sequences are LNHDA and SQIVND (reference sequence). The CDR3 region has the DNA TGTGCCAGTCGCCCCGACAGGGAGAATAACTATGGCTACACCTTC. Its protein is CASRPDRENNYGYTF.

V is TRBV7-2 and J is TRBJ2-1; 8 bases fit TRBD1. J lost 6 bases, V lost 5 bases, and 9 bases had no gene match. The germline V gene encodes CDR1 SGHTA and CDR2 FQGNSA. The CDR3 has 15 residues. CDR3 bases: TGTGCCAGCAGCCCGCCCGGGACAGGACGCAATGAGCAGTTCTTC. The encoded protein is CASSPPGTGRNEQFF.

In DNA form, the CDR3 reads TGTGCCAGCAGCCGATCATTTGGACAGGGCAACTATGGCTACACCTTC. Encoded protein: CASSRSFGQGNYGYTF. V is TRBV9 and J is TRBJ1-2; TRBD1 agrees at 8 bases. The V segment lost 4 bases and the J segment 2 bases; nucleotides outside the gene matches: 10. Germline V gives CDR1 SGDLS, CDR2 YYNGEE. The CDR3 consists of 16 residues.